The 22 T cell receptor beta chains below come from one sample, sequenced in a study of cytomegalovirus exposure and HLA in healthy donors. With 60 Vbeta and 13 Jbeta primers, the PCR was carried out. TCRdb's copy holds only in-frame clones and misses some; the assay was immunoSEQ multiplex PCR. The sample includes approximately 180,000 clones, more than 60% of them seen just once. Material for sequencing was PBMCs. These receptors originate from a woman aged 30 to 39 in good health and CMV-seropositive.

The V call is TRBV30, the J call TRBJ1-4; 9 bases agree with TRBD1. The CDR3 is 17 amino acids. The germline gives CDR1 GTSNPN, CDR2 SVGIG (reference sequence). The V gene end was trimmed by 4 bases and the J gene end by 3 bases; junction bases not matched to a gene: 12. CDR3 sequence: CAWKPGNRQGANEKLFF. In DNA form, the CDR3 reads TGTGCCTGGAAACCGGGGAACCGACAGGGGGCTAATGAAAAACTGTTTTTT.

The chain recombines TRBV7-2 with TRBJ2-7, with 8 bases identical to TRBD1. The germline V gene has CDR1 SGHTA and CDR2 FQGNSA. V gave up 2 bases and J gave up 6 bases; unmatched junction bases: 6. There are 14 residues in the CDR3. Here the CDR3 reads CASSLTGQAPEQYF. The DNA for the CDR3 is TGTGCCAGCAGCTTAACGGGACAGGCCCCCGAGCAGTACTTC.

This chain joins TRBV28 and TRBJ2-2; 12 bases map to TRBD2. There are 16 residues in the CDR3. Trimming cost V 4 bases and J 4 bases; bases outside gene matches: 4. Germline CDR1 reads MDHEN; CDR2 reads SYDVKM. The CDR3 loop is CASSSGLAGLTGELFF. In nucleotides, the CDR3 is TGTGCCAGCAGTTCCGGACTAGCGGGACTCACCGGGGAGCTGTTTTTT.

This rearrangement joins TRBV12-5 to TRBJ2-3; unclear D gene. Trimming took off 3 bases at V and 3 bases at J, with 4 bases between the two ends. This CDR3 comprises 12 residues. Germline V gene data show CDR1 as LGHNT and CDR2 as FRNRAP. The CDR3: CASGFQTDTQYF. CDR3 bases: TGTGCTAGTGGTTTCCAAACAGATACGCAGTATTTT.

This clone was detected once. The chain recombines TRBV11-1 with TRBJ2-3; tentatively, D is TRBD1 (6 bases). The germline V gene encodes CDR1 SGHAT and CDR2 FQDESV (reference sequence). The CDR3 runs 14 residues. V dropped 8 bases and J dropped 2 bases, with 14 bases sitting between them. CDR3 region: CASSYQGSTDTQYF. CDR3 bases: TGTGCCAGCTCCTACCAGGGGTCCACAGATACGCAGTATTTT.

The chain employs TRBV5-1 and TRBJ1-2, with 9 bases matching TRBD1. The CDR3 length is 14 residues. Germline loops: CDR1 SGHRS, CDR2 YFSETQ. V lost 4 bases and J lost 8; bases outside the gene matches: 9. The CDR3 bases are TGCGCCAGCAGCCAGGACAGGGGTTCGCGGGGCTACACCTTC. It codes for CASSQDRGSRGYTF.

Only a few counts were recorded for this clone. The chain links TRBV29-1 to TRBJ2-7; the D gene is possibly TRBD1 (5 bases). Germline V lookup: CDR1 SQVTM, CDR2 ANQGSEA. There are 13 residues in the CDR3. V was clipped by 0 bases and J by 7 bases, with 13 bases between them. CDR3 bases: TGCAGCGTTGAAGATATGTCAGGGTCGGAGCAGTACTTC. Protein product: CSVEDMSGSEQYF.

V and J are TRBV30 and TRBJ2-3; the match to TRBD2 covers 9 bases. Germline assignment: CDR1 GTSNPN and CDR2 SVGIG (reference sequence). CDR3 length: 14 amino acids. V was clipped by 2 bases and J by 5 bases; unmatched bases: 5. This CDR3 reads CAWSSAGGIDTQYF. The CDR3 nucleotides are TGTGCCTGGAGTTCTGCGGGAGGGATAGATACGCAGTATTTT.

This clone was recorded only once. The rearrangement links TRBV28 to TRBJ1-1; 9 nucleotides align to TRBD1. Germline loops: CDR1 MDHEN, CDR2 SYDVKM. V dropped 4 bases and J dropped 0; count of bases not matched to a gene: 6. There are 16 residues in the CDR3. CDR3 loop: CASSWLTGGLNTEAFF. The CDR3, as DNA: TGTGCCAGCAGTTGGTTAACAGGGGGCCTGAACACTGAAGCTTTCTTT. Full variable domain (remainder filled in from reference TRBV28 and TRBJ1-1): DVKVTQSSRYLVKRTGEKVFLECVQDMDHENMFWYRQDPGLGLRLIYFSYDVKMKEKGDIPEGYSVSREKKERFSLILESASTNQTSMYLCASSWLTGGLNTEAFFGQGTRLTVV.

J is TRBJ1-1 and V is TRBV9; D is unclear. V lost 3 bases, J lost 2 bases, and 11 bases lay in between. Germline CDR1 reads SGDLS; CDR2 reads YYNGEE. This CDR3 has 14 amino acids. In DNA form, the CDR3 reads TGTGCCAGCAGCGCCCAGATCCAAAACACTGAAGCTTTCTTT. It is translated as CASSAQIQNTEAFF.

The gene calls are TRBV5-6 and TRBJ2-7; 7 bases map to TRBD1. The CDR3 contains 14 residues. Losses at the gene ends were 0 bases for V and 3 bases for J; bases not matched to a gene: 3. Per the germline V gene, CDR1 is SGHDT and CDR2 is YYEEEE. CDR3 coding DNA: TGTGCCAGCAGCTTGGACAGGGGTCGCTACGAGCAGTACTTC. It is translated as CASSLDRGRYEQYF.

This clone was observed a handful of times. The chain combines TRBV6-5 with TRBJ2-1; D gene uncertain. Germline V gene sequence: CDR1 MNHEY, CDR2 SVGAGI. V lost 0 bases to trimming and J lost 5 bases, with 14 bases between them. This CDR3 is built from 16 residues. CDR3 sequence (DNA): TGTGCCAGCAGTTACTCGTGGTCTCCTGTAGACAATGAGCAGTTCTTC. It encodes CASSYSWSPVDNEQFF.

This chain links TRBV5-1 with TRBJ2-5; 16 nucleotides match TRBD2. CDR1 is SGHRS, CDR2 YFSETQ, per germline. CDR3 size: 16 residues. The V segment lost 4 bases and the J segment 2 bases; nucleotides outside the gene matches: 2. The CDR3 reads CASSTGLAGGQETQYF. In DNA, the CDR3 is TGCGCCAGCAGCACGGGACTAGCGGGAGGGCAAGAGACCCAGTACTTC.

The chain links TRBV30 to TRBJ2-7; 7 bases match TRBD2. With V trimmed by 0 bases and J by 2 bases, 7 bases remained unmatched. Germline CDR1 is GTSNPN and CDR2 is SVGIG (reference sequence). The CDR3 is made up of 15 amino acids. CDR3 sequence: CAWSVAGQGAYEQYF. CDR3 DNA sequence: TGTGCCTGGAGTGTAGCGGGGCAGGGAGCCTACGAGCAGTACTTC.

V gene TRBV7-3 combines with J gene TRBJ2-3; D unresolved. This CDR3 comprises 14 residues. CDR1 is SGHTA, CDR2 FQGTGA, per germline. The V end lost 2 bases, the J end lost 0 bases, and 6 bases lay between the germline ends. The CDR3 region has the DNA TGTGCCAGCAGCTTAGGTCTAAGCACAGATACGCAGTATTTT. Translation gives CASSLGLSTDTQYF.

The CDR3 protein is CASSLGTSASYEQYF. CDR3 DNA sequence: TGTGCCAGCAGCCTCGGGACTAGCGCCTCCTACGAGCAGTACTTC. This sequence joins TRBV7-7 and TRBJ2-7; TRBD2 aligns across 10 bases. Germline-derived CDR1 and CDR2 are SSHAT and FNYEAQ (reference sequence). This CDR3 has 15 amino acids. V trimming: 5 bases; J trimming: 0 bases; junction bases outside the gene matches: 4.

The chain has TRBV5-1 and TRBJ1-2, with 12 bases that match TRBD1. V lost 4 bases, J lost 4 bases, and 8 bases stayed unmatched. The CDR3 is 16 amino acids. Germline V lookup: CDR1 SGHRS, CDR2 YFSETQ. This CDR3 is CASSPGTGGDVYGYTF. The CDR3, as DNA: TGCGCCAGCAGCCCTGGGACAGGGGGCGACGTCTATGGCTACACCTTC.

This chain links TRBV13 with TRBJ2-3, with a weak D call TRBD2 (5 bases). This CDR3 is 14 amino acids long. V lost 2 bases and J lost 2, with 8 bases in between. CDR1 is PRHDT, CDR2 FYEKMQ, per germline (reference sequence). The CDR3, as DNA: TGTGCCAGCAGCTTACCCGGGGACACAGATACGCAGTATTTT. It yields the protein CASSLPGDTDTQYF. Filled out from reference TRBV13 and TRBJ2-3, the complete variable domain reads AAGVIQSPRHLIKEKRETATLKCYPIPRHDTVYWYQQGPGQDPQFLISFYEKMQSDKGSIPDRFSAQQFSDYHSELNMSSLELGDSALYFCASSLPGDTDTQYFGPGTRLTVL.

On this clone itself: The sample contains more than one DNA sequence encoding this CDR3. The chain combines TRBV18 with TRBJ2-7, with D possibly TRBD2 on 6 matching bases. The germline V gene has CDR1 KGHSH and CDR2 LQKENI. V was clipped by 1 base and J by 1 base, with 14 bases between them. CDR3 length: 16 amino acids. The DNA of the CDR3 is TGTGCCAGCTCACCACTGGCGGGGCCAGGGTCCTACGAGCAGTACTTC. Translated: CASSPLAGPGSYEQYF.

The chain uses TRBV28 and TRBJ2-5; 8 bases line up with TRBD1. Germline lookup yields CDR1 MDHEN and CDR2 SYDVKM. Trimming at V came to 3 bases and at J to 5 bases, leaving 2 bases not matched to a gene. The CDR3 runs to 13 residues. CDR3 region: CASSFRDRETQYF. The CDR3 bases are TGTGCCAGCAGTTTCCGGGACAGGGAGACCCAGTACTTC.

This clone came up a few times. This sequence joins TRBV6-1 and TRBJ2-1, with 7 bases fitting TRBD2. The germline gives CDR1 MNHNS, CDR2 SASEGT. The CDR3 contains 14 residues. V gave up 5 bases and J gave up 8 bases; unmatched junction bases: 9. The CDR3 coding sequence is TGTGCCAGCAGTAGGACTAGTCGTCGTGATGAGCAGTTCTTC. Residues: CASSRTSRRDEQFF.

The rearrangement joins TRBV6-5 to TRBJ1-1; a possible D gene is TRBD1 (6 bases). The germline gives CDR1 MNHEY, CDR2 SVGAGI. Trimming took off 8 bases at V and 5 bases at J, with 15 bases between the two ends. This CDR3 has 13 residues. The CDR3 is CASGGTGTTEAFF. The CDR3, as DNA: TGTGCCAGCGGGGGAACCGGGACAACTGAAGCTTTCTTT.